This entry is about one T cell receptor beta chain. Its antigen specificity is not known. No base qualities exist here, and no much larger clone lies one base off it. The immunoSEQ Assay, a bias-controlled multiplex PCR, was used to amplify TCRbeta CDR3 regions from genomic DNA. On the authors' methods: Nucleated cell counts per sample were estimated from amplification of reference gene primers within the assay. To quantify the absolute abundance of each unique TCRbeta CDR3 rearrangement, sequence reads were collapsed and filtered. For each sample, productive Simpson clonality was calculated as the square root of Simpson's diversity index across productive rearrangements. TCRdb's version of the immuneACCESS table is confined to in-frame rearrangements and falls short of the full clone set. An unresolved V gene accounts for under half of the shortfall where checked; the remainder is of unknown origin. D and trimming come from the DNA, and the V and J calls and clone size come from that table. Within this sample are a few hundred thousand clones, with about 88% of them counted one time only. The ten largest clones add up to roughly an eighth of the sample.

The CDR3 holds 12 amino acids from the cysteine to the phenylalanine. Just the 36-base CDR3 DNA is kept, in frame starting at base 1. At the junction V is shortened by 7 bases and J by 8 bases, with 14 bases in between. This specimen comes from a study of blood T cell repertoires in COVID-19 (dated by TCRdb to 2018 to 2021). With regard to the full study: Collaborator samples came from the United States, Italy and Spain and covered acute and convalescent phases of COVID-19. The repertoires were released in a freely available public database meant as a resource for research on the immune response to SARS-CoV-2. The material from the prospective study consisted of cDNA or gDNA derived from T cells, B-cell-depleted T cells, or PBMCs. Deeply sampled blood TCRbeta repertoires from subjects exposed to, actively infected with, or recovered from COVID-19 were included in the dataset. Sample metadata almost always included a de-identified subject ID, COVID-19 status, age in years and sex. HLA class I and class II types, where available, came from metadata supplied by the sample provider rather than from assay-based typing. Samples came from the ongoing ImmuneRACE study (first 160 participants) plus 1,254 subjects from 6 global collaborators. What the study reported, not specific to this receptor: How much clinical and demographic metadata was included differed by source and by participant, and the metadata was provided uncurated.

Collaborating institutions collected whole blood in K2EDTA tubes following their own protocols. For TCRbeta analysis, collaborator samples were shipped as frozen whole blood, as isolated PBMCs, or as DNA extracted from either sample type. The chain links TRBV12-3 or TRBV12-4 with TRBJ1-2; TRBD1 is perhaps the D gene, given 6 matching bases. The TCR originated in an older woman with acute or convalescent COVID-19. The sample consisted of peripheral blood. CDR3 sequence: CASTGTPRGYTF. At the DNA level, the sequence is TGTGCCAGCACCGGGACACCTAGGGGCTACACCTTC.